The 15 T cell receptor beta chains listed next were all sequenced from one sample in a study of PD-1 blockade in mismatch repair-deficient tumors. Some clones are missing from TCRdb's copy, which holds only in-frame ones; the method was immunoSEQ multiplex PCR. This sample yields nearly 25,000 clones, of which approximately 83% are seen a single time; around 21% belongs to the top ten. Sequenced here: peripheral blood, sampled 12 weeks after starting pembrolizumab. These receptors came from an adult with mismatch repair-deficient cancer.

This chain joins TRBV7-9 and TRBJ2-1; 8 nucleotides align to TRBD2. CDR3 length equals 14 residues. With V trimmed by 10 bases and J by 7 bases, 12 bases remained unmatched. Per germline, CDR1 SEHNR and CDR2 FQNEAQ (reference sequence). CDR3 residues: CAKTLAGGGNEQFF. In DNA, the CDR3 is TGTGCCAAGACCCTTGCGGGAGGTGGTAATGAGCAGTTCTTC.

The rearrangement uses TRBV19 and TRBJ2-1, with D possibly TRBD2 on 6 matching bases. Germline V lookup: CDR1 LNHDA, CDR2 SQIVND (reference sequence). The CDR3 runs 17 residues. The ends were cut back, 3 bases at V and 10 bases at J, with 25 bases in the middle. The CDR3 bases are TGTGCCAGTAGTATTTATCGTGGGTTTTGGGAGGAAAAGGAGCAGTTCTTC. This codes for CASSIYRGFWEEKEQFF.

This chain joins TRBV28 and TRBJ2-2, with D uncertain. This CDR3 region has 12 residues. CDR1 and CDR2 (germline): MDHEN, SYDVKM. Trimming stripped 0 bases from V and 7 bases from J, with 3 bases between. CDR3 protein: CASSLWVGELFF. The CDR3 DNA sequence: TGTGCCAGCAGTTTATGGGTCGGGGAGCTGTTTTTT.

The chain employs TRBV12-5 and TRBJ2-3; D gene uncertain. The V gene's germline CDR1 is LGHNT and CDR2 FRNRAP. V was trimmed by 0 bases and J by 2 bases, leaving 9 bases between them. This CDR3 is 15 amino acids long. The CDR3 sequence is CASGLVPKITDTQYF. The CDR3 region has the DNA TGTGCTAGTGGTTTGGTACCCAAAATCACAGATACGCAGTATTTT.

This sequence joins TRBV10-3 and TRBJ2-7, with D unclear. The germline gives CDR1 ENHRY, CDR2 SYGVKD. This CDR3 contains 14 residues. The ends were cut back, 0 bases at V and 4 bases at J, with 10 bases in the middle. This CDR3 reads CAISESRSGYEQYF. The CDR3 nucleotides are TGTGCCATCAGTGAGTCGAGGTCTGGTTACGAGCAGTACTTC.

The J gene is TRBJ2-1, the V gene TRBV9, with 8 nucleotides matching TRBD2. This CDR3 spans 15 amino acids. Germline CDR1 is SGDLS and CDR2 is YYNGEE. J lost 4 bases, V lost 3 bases, and 6 bases had no gene match. Here the CDR3 reads CASSAPGTSYNEQFF. The CDR3, as DNA: TGTGCCAGCAGCGCCCCCGGGACTAGTTACAATGAGCAGTTCTTC.

The chain joins TRBV6-1 to TRBJ2-2, with a tentative D call TRBD2 (6 bases). The CDR3 length is 14 residues. Trimming stripped 6 bases from V and 1 base from J, with 9 bases between. Germline V gene data show CDR1 as MNHNS and CDR2 as SASEGT. This CDR3 reads CASRRLENTGELFF. The CDR3 coding sequence is TGTGCCAGCAGGCGACTAGAGAACACCGGGGAGCTGTTTTTT.

The V gene is TRBV11-3, the J gene TRBJ2-1; D is undetermined. V was pared by 3 bases and J by 5 bases, with 8 bases between. The germline CDR1 and CDR2 sequences are SGHNT and YENEEA. The CDR3 length is 13 residues. The CDR3 sequence is CASSLAGNNEQFF. The CDR3 coding sequence is TGTGCCAGCAGCTTGGCCGGAAACAATGAGCAGTTCTTC.

This chain links TRBV30 with TRBJ2-7; 7 nucleotides line up with TRBD2. The CDR3 has 17 residues. Germline V gene data show CDR1 as GTSNPN and CDR2 as SVGIG (reference sequence). V shed 0 bases, J shed 2 bases, and the junction held 13 bases outside the gene matches. The CDR3 coding sequence is TGTGCCTGGAGTGTACCCCCTCGACTAGCCAGGACCTACGAGCAGTACTTC. Its protein is CAWSVPPRLARTYEQYF. Based on the CDR3 plus reference TRBV30 and TRBJ2-7, the full variable domain is SQTIHQWPATLVQPVGSPLSLECTVEGTSNPNLYWYRQAAGRGLQLLFYSVGIGQISSEVPQNLSASRPQDRQFILSSKKLLLSDSGFYLCAWSVPPRLARTYEQYFGPGTRLTVT.

The J gene is TRBJ2-1, the V gene TRBV5-4, with 10 positions matching TRBD2. Looked up from germline, CDR1 is SGHNT and CDR2 is YYREEE (reference sequence). J lost 6 bases, V lost 6 bases, and 6 bases had no gene match. The CDR3 loop spans 14 amino acids. The CDR3 DNA reads as TGTGCCAGCACCACGGGACTAGCGCGCAATGAGCAGTTCTTC. Protein product: CASTTGLARNEQFF.

The chain couples TRBV7-9 to TRBJ2-4, with 14 positions matching TRBD2. After removal of 2 bases from V and 9 bases from J, the junction contained 6 bases not matched to a gene. The CDR3 consists of 16 residues. Germline V gives CDR1 SEHNR, CDR2 FQNEAQ (reference sequence). The CDR3 region has the DNA TGTGCCAGCAGCTTACGGTCCGGGACTAGCGGGAGCATTCAGTACTTC. Its protein is CASSLRSGTSGSIQYF. Drawing the rest from reference TRBV7-9 and TRBJ2-4, the complete variable domain is DTGVSQNPRHKITKRGQNVTFRCDPISEHNRLYWYRQTLGQGPEFLTYFQNEAQLEKSRLLSDRFSAERPKGSFSTLEIQRTEQGDSAMYLCASSLRSGTSGSIQYFGAGTRLSVL.

The chain uses TRBV29-1 and TRBJ2-3; D might be TRBD2 (6 bases). V lost 0 bases and J 2 bases, leaving 15 bases between the germline ends. This CDR3 has 16 amino acids. Germline lookup yields CDR1 SQVTM and CDR2 ANQGSEA. CDR3 nucleotides: TGCAGCGTTGAAGAGACAAATAGCGGTTACACAGATACGCAGTATTTT. Protein product: CSVEETNSGYTDTQYF.

The gene calls are TRBV7-8 and TRBJ1-3, with 9 bases aligning to TRBD1. The CDR3 has 16 residues. Germline-derived CDR1 and CDR2 are SGHVS and FQNEAQ. V lost 5 bases and J lost 2; bases outside the gene matches: 7. The CDR3 region is CASSKPGQGTGNTIYF. Here the CDR3 DNA reads TGTGCCAGCAGCAAACCGGGACAGGGAACTGGAAACACCATATATTTT.

The chain combines TRBV20-1 with TRBJ2-5; unclear D gene. V lost 5 bases, J lost 4 bases, and 8 bases lay in between. CDR3 size: 11 residues. CDR1 and CDR2 from the germline V gene are DFQATT and SNEGSKA (reference sequence). CDR3 nucleotides: TGCAGTGCTTCAGGACGAGAGACCCAGTACTTC. Translating it yields CSASGRETQYF.

A word on this clone: The sample has other DNA sequences that encode this CDR3 too. J is TRBJ1-4 and V is TRBV9, with 8 nucleotides matching TRBD1. The CDR3 contains 15 residues. The germline V gene has CDR1 SGDLS and CDR2 YYNGEE. Trimming removed 0 bases from V and 6 bases from J; junction bases left unmatched: 4. This CDR3 is CASSVGTGGHEKLFF. The CDR3 coding sequence is TGTGCCAGCAGCGTAGGAACAGGGGGTCATGAAAAACTGTTTTTT.